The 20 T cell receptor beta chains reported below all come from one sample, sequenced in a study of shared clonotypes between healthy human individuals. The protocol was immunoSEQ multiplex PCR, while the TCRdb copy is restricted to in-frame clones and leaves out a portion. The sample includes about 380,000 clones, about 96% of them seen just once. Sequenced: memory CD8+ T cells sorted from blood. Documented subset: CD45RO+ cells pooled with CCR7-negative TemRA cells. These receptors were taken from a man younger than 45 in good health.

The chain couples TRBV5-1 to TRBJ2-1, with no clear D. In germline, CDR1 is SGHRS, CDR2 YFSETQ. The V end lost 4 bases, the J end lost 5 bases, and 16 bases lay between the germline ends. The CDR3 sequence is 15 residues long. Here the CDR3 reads CASSVLQSTDNEQFF. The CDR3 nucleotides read TGCGCCAGCAGCGTACTGCAGTCGACCGACAATGAGCAGTTCTTC.

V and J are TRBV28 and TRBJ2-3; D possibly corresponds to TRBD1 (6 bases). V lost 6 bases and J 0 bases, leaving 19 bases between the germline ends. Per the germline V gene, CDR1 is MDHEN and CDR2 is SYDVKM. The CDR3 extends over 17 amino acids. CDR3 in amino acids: CASSYLDRRFSTDTQYF. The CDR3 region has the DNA TGTGCCAGCAGCTACTTGGACAGACGATTTAGCACAGATACGCAGTATTTT.

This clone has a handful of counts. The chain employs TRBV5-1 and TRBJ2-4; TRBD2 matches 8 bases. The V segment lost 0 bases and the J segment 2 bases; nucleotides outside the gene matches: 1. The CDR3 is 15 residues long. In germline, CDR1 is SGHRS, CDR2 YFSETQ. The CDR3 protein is CASSLAGGPKNIQYF. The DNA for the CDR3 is TGCGCCAGCAGCTTGGCGGGAGGGCCCAAAAACATTCAGTACTTC. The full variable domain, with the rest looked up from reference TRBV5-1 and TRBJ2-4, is KAGVTQTPRYLIKTRGQQVTLSCSPISGHRSVSWYQQTPGQGLQFLFEYFSETQRNKGNFPGRFSGRQFSNSRSEMNVSTLELGDSALYLCASSLAGGPKNIQYFGAGTRLSVL.

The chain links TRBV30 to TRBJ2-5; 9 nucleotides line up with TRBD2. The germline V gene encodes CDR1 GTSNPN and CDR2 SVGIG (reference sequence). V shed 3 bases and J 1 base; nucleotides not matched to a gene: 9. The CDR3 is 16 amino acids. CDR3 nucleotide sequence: TGTGCCTGGAGGGAGCGACTAGCGGCCCTCCAAGAGACCCAGTACTTC. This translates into CAWRERLAALQETQYF.

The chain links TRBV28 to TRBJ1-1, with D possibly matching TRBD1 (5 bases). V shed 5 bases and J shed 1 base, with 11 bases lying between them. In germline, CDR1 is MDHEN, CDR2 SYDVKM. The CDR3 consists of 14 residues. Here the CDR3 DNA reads TGTGCCAGCAGTCCCACAGGCCGGAACACTGAAGCTTTCTTT. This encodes CASSPTGRNTEAFF.

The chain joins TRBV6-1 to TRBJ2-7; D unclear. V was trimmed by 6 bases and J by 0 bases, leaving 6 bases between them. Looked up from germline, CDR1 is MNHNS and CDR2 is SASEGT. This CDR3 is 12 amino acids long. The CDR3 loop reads CASRGSSYEQYF. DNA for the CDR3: TGTGCCAGCAGGGGCAGCTCCTACGAGCAGTACTTC.

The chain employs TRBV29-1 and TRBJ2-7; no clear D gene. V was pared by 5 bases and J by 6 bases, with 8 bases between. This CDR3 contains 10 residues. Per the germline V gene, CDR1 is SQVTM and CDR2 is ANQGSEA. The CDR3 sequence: CSVWSGEQYF. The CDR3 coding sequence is TGCAGCGTTTGGTCGGGCGAGCAGTACTTC.

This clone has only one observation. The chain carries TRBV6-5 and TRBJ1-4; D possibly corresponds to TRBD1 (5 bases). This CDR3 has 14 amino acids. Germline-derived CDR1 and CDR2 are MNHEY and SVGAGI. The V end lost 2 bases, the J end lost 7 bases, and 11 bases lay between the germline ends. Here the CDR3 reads CASSYGIGAEKLFF. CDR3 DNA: TGTGCCAGCAGTTACGGCATCGGGGCTGAAAAACTGTTTTTT.

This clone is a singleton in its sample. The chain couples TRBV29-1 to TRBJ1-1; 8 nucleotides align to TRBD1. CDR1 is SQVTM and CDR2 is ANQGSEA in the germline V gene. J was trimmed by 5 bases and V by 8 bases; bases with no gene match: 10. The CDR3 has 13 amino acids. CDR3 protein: CSTLDRAGTEAFF. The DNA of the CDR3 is TGCAGCACTTTGGACAGGGCGGGAACTGAAGCTTTCTTT.

The CDR3 loop reads CASSTKGRHPAWGGNYGYTF. The CDR3 DNA reads as TGTGCCAGCAGTACTAAGGGTCGGCATCCGGCCTGGGGGGGCAACTATGGCTACACCTTC. The chain joins TRBV27 to TRBJ1-2, with a tentative D call TRBD1 (6 bases). The CDR3 covers 20 residues. The germline V and J ends were trimmed by 5 bases and 2 bases, with 30 bases remaining between them. CDR1 is MNHEY and CDR2 is SMNVEV in the germline V gene (reference sequence).

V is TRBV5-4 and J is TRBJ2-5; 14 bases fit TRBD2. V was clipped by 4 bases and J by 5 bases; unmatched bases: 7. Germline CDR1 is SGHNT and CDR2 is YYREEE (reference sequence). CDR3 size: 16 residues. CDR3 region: CASSPGTSGSRETQYF. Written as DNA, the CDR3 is TGTGCCAGCAGCCCTGGGACTAGCGGGAGTAGGGAGACCCAGTACTTC.

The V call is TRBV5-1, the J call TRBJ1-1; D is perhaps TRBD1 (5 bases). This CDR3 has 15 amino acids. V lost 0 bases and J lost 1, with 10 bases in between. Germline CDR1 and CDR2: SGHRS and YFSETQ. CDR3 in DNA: TGCGCCAGCAGCTTGGCAGGGACGGGGAACACTGAAGCTTTCTTT. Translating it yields CASSLAGTGNTEAFF.

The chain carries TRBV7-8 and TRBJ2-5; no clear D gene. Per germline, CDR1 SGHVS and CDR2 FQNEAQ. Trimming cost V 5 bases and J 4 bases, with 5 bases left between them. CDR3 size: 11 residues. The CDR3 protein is CASSPAETQYF. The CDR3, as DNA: TGTGCCAGCAGCCCGGCAGAGACCCAGTACTTC.

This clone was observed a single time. The CDR3 sequence: CASRAERESYEQYF. DNA for the CDR3: TGTGCCAGCAGAGCAGAGCGGGAGAGCTACGAGCAGTACTTC. The rearrangement joins TRBV2 to TRBJ2-7, with 8 bases matching TRBD2. There are 14 residues in the CDR3. Losses at the gene ends were 6 bases for V and 3 bases for J; bases not matched to a gene: 7. Germline loops: CDR1 SNHLY, CDR2 FYNNEI.

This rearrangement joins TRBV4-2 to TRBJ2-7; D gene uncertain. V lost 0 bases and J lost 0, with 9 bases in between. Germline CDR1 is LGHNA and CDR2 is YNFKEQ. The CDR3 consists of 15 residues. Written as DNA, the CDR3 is TGTGCCAGCAGCCAAGAACGCGGCCTCTCCTACGAGCAGTACTTC. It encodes CASSQERGLSYEQYF.

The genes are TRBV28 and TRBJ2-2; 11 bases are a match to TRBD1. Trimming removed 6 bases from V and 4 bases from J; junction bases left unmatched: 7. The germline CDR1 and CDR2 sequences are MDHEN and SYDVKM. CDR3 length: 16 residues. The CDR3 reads CASRESGTGGTGELFF. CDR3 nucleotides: TGTGCCAGCAGAGAATCCGGGACAGGGGGCACCGGGGAGCTGTTTTTT. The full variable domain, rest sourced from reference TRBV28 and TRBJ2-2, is DVKVTQSSRYLVKRTGEKVFLECVQDMDHENMFWYRQDPGLGLRLIYFSYDVKMKEKGDIPEGYSVSREKKERFSLILESASTNQTSMYLCASRESGTGGTGELFFGEGSRLTVL.

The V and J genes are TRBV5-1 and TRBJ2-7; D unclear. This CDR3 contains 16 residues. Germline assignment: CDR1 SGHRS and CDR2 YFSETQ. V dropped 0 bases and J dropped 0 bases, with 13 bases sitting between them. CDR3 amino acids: CASSLDSFRSSYEQYF. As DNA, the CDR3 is TGCGCCAGCAGCTTGGATAGCTTTCGGAGCTCCTACGAGCAGTACTTC.

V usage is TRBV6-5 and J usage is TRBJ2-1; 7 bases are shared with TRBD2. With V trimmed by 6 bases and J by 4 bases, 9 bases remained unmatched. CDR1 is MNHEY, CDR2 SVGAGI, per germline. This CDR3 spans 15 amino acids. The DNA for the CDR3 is TGTGCCAGCAGCCCTGGGCTAGCGGTATACAATGAGCAGTTCTTC. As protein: CASSPGLAVYNEQFF.

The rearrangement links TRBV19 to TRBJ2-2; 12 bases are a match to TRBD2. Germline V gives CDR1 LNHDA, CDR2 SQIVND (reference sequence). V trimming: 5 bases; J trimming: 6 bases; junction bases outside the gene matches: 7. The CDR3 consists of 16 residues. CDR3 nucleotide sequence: TGTGCCAGTAGTCTACCTTCTAGCGGGAGGGCCGGGGAGCTGTTTTTT. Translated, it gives CASSLPSSGRAGELFF.

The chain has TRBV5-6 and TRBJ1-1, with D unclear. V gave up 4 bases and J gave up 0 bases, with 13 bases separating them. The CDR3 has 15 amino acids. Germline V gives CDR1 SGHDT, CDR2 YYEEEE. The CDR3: CASSTAQLMNTEAFF. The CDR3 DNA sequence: TGTGCCAGCAGCACCGCTCAGCTCATGAACACTGAAGCTTTCTTT.